This T cell receptor beta chain was profiled in a study of blood T cell repertoires in COVID-19. Study as a whole: The samples span acute and convalescent COVID-19 from the United States, Italy and Spain. T cells, B-cell-depleted T cells, or PBMCs provided the cDNA or gDNA that served as material.

The authors' processing: Reference gene primer amplification yielded estimated nucleated cell counts. TCRdb's copy holds only in-frame clones and misses some; the assay was immunoSEQ multiplex PCR. Clone size and the V and J calls come from that table; the DNA yielded D and trimming. The sample has around 330,000 clones, approximately 89% seen once. Germline-derived CDR1 and CDR2 are SGHNT and YENEEA. The ends were cut back, 4 bases at V and 4 bases at J, with 4 bases in the middle. This CDR3 is 11 amino acids long. Participants were aged about 18 to 90 years, lived in over 20 US areas, and enrolled virtually.

Material: PBMCs or T cells enriched from blood (not recorded which). The J gene is TRBJ1-2, the V gene TRBV11-3; D gene unclear. The sequence was obtained from a woman aged 40-49 years who had recovered from COVID-19. The CDR3 region has the DNA TGTGCCAGCAGCTCCCTCTATGGCTACACCTTC. It is translated as CASSSLYGYTF.